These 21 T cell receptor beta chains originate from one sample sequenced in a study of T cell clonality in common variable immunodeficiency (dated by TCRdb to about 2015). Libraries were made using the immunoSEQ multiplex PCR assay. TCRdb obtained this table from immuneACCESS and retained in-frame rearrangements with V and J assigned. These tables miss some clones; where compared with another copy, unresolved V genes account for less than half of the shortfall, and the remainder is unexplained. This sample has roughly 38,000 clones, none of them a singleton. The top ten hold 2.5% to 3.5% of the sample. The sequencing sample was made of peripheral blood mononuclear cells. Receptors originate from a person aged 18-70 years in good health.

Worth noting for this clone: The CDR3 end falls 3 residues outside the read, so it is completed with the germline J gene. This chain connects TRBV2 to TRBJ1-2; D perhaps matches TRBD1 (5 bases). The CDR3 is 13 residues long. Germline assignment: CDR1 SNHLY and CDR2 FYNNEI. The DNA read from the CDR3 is TGTGCCGGCCGTGAAGGGACTACCTACGAC. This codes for CAGREGTTYD. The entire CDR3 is CAGREGTTYDYTF.

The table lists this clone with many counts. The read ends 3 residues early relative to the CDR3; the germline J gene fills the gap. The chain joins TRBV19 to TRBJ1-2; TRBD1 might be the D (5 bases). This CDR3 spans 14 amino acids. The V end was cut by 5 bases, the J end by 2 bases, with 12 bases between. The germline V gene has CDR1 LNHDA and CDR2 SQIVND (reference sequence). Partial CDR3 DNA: TGTGCCAGTAGTCTTATGACAGACAACTATGGC. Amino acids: CASSLMTDNYG. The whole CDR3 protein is CASSLMTDNYGYTF.

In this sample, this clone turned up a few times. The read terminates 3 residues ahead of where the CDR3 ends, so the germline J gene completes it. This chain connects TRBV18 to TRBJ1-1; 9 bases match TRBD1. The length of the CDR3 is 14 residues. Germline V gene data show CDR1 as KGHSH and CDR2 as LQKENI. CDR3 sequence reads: CASSPRDRVIEAFF. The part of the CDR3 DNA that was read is TGTGCCAGCTCACCGCGGGACAGGGTAATCGAA. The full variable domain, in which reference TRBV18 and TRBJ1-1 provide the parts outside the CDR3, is NAGVMQNPRHLVRRRGQEARLRCSPMKGHSHVYWYRQLPEEGLKFMVYLQKENIIDESGMPKERFSAEFPKEGPSILRIQQVVRGDSAAYFCASSPRDRVIEAFFGQGTRLTVV.

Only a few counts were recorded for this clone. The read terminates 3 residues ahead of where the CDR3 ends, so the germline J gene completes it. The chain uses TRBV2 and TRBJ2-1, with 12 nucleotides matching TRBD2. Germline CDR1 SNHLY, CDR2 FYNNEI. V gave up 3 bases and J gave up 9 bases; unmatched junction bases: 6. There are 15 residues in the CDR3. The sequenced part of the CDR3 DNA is TGTGCCAGCAGTGATTGGACTAGCGGGGCACCTGAG. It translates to CASSDWTSGAPE. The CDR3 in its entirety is CASSDWTSGAPEQFF.

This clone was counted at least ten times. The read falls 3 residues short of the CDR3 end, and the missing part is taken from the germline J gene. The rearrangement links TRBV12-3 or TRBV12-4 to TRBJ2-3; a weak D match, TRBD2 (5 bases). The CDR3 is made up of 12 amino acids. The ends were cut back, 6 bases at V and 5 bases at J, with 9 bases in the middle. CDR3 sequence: CASSGVLDTQYF. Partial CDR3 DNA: TGTGCCAGCAGCGGGGTGTTAGATACG.

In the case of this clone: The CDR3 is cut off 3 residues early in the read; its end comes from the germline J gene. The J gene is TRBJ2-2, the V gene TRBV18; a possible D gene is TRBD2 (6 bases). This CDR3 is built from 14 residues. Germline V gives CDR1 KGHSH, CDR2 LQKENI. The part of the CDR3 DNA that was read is TGTGCCAGCTCACCACCGCCGGAGGGGTCACCG. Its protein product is CASSPPPEGSP. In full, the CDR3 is CASSPPPEGSPLFF. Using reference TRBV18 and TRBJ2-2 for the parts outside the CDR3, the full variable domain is NAGVMQNPRHLVRRRGQEARLRCSPMKGHSHVYWYRQLPEEGLKFMVYLQKENIIDESGMPKERFSAEFPKEGPSILRIQQVVRGDSAAYFCASSPPPEGSPLFFGEGSRLTVL.

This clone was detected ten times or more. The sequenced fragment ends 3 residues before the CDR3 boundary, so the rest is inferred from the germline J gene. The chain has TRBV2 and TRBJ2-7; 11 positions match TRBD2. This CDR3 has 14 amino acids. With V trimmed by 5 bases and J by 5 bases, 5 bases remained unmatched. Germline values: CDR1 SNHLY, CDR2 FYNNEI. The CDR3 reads CASSIAGGIHEQYF. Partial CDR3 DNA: TGTGCCAGCAGTATAGCGGGAGGGATCCACGAG.

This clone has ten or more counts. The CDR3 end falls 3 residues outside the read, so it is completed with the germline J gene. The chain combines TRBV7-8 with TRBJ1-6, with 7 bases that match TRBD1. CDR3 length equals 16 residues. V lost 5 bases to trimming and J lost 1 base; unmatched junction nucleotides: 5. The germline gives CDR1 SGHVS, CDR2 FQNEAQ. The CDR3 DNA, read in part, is TGTGCCAGCAGCACACAGGGGTGGTCCTATAATTCACCC. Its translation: CASSTQGWSYNSP. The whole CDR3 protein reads CASSTQGWSYNSPLHF.

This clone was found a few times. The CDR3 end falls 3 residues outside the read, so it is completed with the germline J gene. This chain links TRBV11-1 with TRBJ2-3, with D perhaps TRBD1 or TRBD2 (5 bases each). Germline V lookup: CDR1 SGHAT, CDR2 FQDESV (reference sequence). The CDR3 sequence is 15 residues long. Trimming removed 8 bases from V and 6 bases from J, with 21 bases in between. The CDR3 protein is CASLDRRLAGDTQYF. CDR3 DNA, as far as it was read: TGTGCCAGCCTGGATCGGAGGTTAGCAGGGGATACG.

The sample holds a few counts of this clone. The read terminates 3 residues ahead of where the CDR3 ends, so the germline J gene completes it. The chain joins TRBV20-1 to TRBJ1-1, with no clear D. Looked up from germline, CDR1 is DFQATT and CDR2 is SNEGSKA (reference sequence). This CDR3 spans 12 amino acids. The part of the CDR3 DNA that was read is TGCAGTCCTCTAGAGTCTCTGGCAGAA. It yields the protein CSPLESLAE. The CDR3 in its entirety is CSPLESLAEAFF.

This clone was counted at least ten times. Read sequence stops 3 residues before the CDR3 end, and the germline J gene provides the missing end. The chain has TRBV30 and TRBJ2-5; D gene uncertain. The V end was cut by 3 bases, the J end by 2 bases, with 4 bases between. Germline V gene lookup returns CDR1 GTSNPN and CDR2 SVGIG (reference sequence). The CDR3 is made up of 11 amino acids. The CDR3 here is CAWSLQETQYF. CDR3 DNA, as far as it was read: TGTGCCTGGAGCCTACAAGAGACC.

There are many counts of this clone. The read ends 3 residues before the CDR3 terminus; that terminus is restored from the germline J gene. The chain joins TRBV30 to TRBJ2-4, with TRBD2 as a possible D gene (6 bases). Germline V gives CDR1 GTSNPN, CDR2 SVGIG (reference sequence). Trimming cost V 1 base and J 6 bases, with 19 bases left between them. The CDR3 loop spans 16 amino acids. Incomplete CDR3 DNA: TGTGCCTGGAGTGGACAGTCGGGACTCGGGTTAAACATT. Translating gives CAWSGQSGLGLNI. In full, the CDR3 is CAWSGQSGLGLNIQYF. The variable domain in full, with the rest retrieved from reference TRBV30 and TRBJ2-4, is SQTIHQWPATLVQPVGSPLSLECTVEGTSNPNLYWYRQAAGRGLQLLFYSVGIGQISSEVPQNLSASRPQDRQFILSSKKLLLSDSGFYLCAWSGQSGLGLNIQYFGAGTRLSVL.

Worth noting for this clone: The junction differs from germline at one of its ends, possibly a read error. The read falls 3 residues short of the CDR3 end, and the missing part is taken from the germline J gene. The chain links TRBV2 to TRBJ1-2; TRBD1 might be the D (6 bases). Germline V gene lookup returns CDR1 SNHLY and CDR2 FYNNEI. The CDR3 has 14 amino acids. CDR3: CVSRPLGAGYGYTF. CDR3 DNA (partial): TGTGTCAGCCGTCCGTTGGGGGCAGGCTATGGC.

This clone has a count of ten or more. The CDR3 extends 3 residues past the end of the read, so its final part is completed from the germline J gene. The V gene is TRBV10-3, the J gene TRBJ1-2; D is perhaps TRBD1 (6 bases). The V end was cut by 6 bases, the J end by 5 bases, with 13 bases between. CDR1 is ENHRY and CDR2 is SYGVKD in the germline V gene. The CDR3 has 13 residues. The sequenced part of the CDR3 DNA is TGTGCCATCAGAGAGGACAGCCTTTATGGC. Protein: CAIREDSLYG. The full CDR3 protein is CAIREDSLYGYTF.

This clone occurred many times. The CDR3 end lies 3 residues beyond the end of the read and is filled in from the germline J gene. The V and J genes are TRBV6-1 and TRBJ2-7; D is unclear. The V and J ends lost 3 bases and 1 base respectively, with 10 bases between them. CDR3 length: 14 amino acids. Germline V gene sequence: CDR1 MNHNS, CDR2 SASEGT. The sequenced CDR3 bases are TGTGCCAGCAGTGATGGTCGGCGGTCCTACGAG. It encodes CASSDGRRSYE. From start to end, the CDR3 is CASSDGRRSYEQYF.

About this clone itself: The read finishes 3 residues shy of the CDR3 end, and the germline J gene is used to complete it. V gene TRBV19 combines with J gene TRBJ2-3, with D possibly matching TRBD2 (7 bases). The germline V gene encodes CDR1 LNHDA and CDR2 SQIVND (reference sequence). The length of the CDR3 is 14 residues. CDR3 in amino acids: CASTGGASGETQYF. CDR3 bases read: TGTGCCAGTACTGGGGGGGCGAGTGGGGAGACG.

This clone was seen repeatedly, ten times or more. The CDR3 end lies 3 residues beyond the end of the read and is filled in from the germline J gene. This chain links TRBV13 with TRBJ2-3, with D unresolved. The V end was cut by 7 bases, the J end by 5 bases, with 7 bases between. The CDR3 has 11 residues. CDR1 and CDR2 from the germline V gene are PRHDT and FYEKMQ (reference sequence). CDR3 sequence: CASTAGDTQYF. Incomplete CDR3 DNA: TGTGCCAGCACCGCAGGAGATACG.

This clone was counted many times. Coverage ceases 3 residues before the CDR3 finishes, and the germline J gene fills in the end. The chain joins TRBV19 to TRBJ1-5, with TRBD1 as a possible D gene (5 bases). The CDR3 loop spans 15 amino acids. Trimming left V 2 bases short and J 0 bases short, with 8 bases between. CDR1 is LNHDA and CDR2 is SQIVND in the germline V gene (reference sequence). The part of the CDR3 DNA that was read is TGTGCCAGTAGTATAACAGGATATAGCAATCAGCCC. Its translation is CASSITGYSNQP. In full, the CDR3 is CASSITGYSNQPQHF.

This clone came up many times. The CDR3 loop is CSARQTSVETQYF. CDR3 bases read: TGCAGTGCTCGTCAAACTAGCGTGGAGACC. The chain couples TRBV20-1 to TRBJ2-5; TRBD2 agrees at 7 bases. The read is 3 residues too short to cover the CDR3 end, so that end is filled in from the germline J gene. CDR3 length: 13 residues. Germline assignment: CDR1 DFQATT and CDR2 SNEGSKA (reference sequence). Unmatched junction bases numbered 8, after V lost 5 bases and J lost 5 bases.

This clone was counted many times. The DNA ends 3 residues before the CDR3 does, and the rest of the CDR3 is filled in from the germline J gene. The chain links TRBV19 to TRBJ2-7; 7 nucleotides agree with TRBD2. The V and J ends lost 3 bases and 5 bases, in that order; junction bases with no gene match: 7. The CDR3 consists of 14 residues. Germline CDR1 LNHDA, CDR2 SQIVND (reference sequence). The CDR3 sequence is CASSIGSAGDEQYF. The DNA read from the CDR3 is TGTGCCAGTAGTATCGGGTCCGCGGGGGACGAG.

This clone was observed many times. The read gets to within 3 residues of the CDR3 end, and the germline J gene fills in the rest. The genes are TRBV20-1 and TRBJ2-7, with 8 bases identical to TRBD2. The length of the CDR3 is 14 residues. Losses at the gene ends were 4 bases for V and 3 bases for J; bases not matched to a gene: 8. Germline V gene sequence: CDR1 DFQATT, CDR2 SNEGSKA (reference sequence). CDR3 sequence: CSATLLADSYEQYF. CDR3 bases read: TGCAGTGCTACTTTACTAGCGGATAGCTACGAG.